Sequencing of this T cell receptor (beta chain) was carried out in a study of response to subunit inactivated influenza vaccine. Findings and limits, study-wide: T cells newly recruited by each seasonal influenza vaccination are few, the authors suggested.

Germline-derived CDR1 and CDR2 are DFQATT and SNEGSKA (reference sequence). V was shortened by 6 bases and J by 5 bases, with 13 bases between the two germline ends. The CDR3 consists of 12 residues. TCRdb recomputed calls from the RT-PCR reads with MiXCR, one row per CDR3 protein. The sample lists under 750,000 distinct CDR3 sequences, 12% occurring once. This clonotype was picked up a small number of times. Its specificity is unknown. The clonotype was recovered from a man in his forties or fifties who received an inactivated influenza vaccine. Sequencing was performed on PBMCs from blood, taken on the day of vaccination. The rearrangement uses TRBV20-1 and TRBJ2-5; D could derive from TRBD1 or TRBD2 (6 bases each). This chain's CDR3 is CSAKGGMETQYF. CDR3 DNA sequence: TGCAGTGCCAAGGGGGGAATGGAGACCCAGTACTTC.